A selection of T cell receptor beta chains follows, all from one sample in a study of T cell responses to AZD1222 COVID-19 vaccine. Using immunoSEQ multiplex PCR, the repertoire was profiled, and TCRdb retains in-frame clones only, with some absent. The table shows about 140,000 clones, with 80% to 95% occurring only once. This specimen was peripheral blood, taken 28 days after the second AZD1222 dose. The receptors were sampled from an adult who received the AZD1222 COVID-19 vaccine. Both conserved end residues are part of each CDR3. A D gene is named only where the DNA matches it firmly. Size values are once, few and many counts, or a class for expanded clones, and some rows have none.

>TRBD2|-|TRBV5-1|TRBJ2-5
TGCGCCAGCAGCTTAGGACTAGCGGGATTGGAGACCCAGTACTTC
CASSLGLAGLETQYF
>TRBD1|few|TRBV28|TRBJ1-2
TGTGCCAGCAGCCGAACTCCGACAGGGGGCCGATATGGCTACACCTTC
CASSRTPTGGRYGYTF
>-|-|TRBV6-6|TRBJ2-5
TGTGCCAGCAGTTACTCGTCAATCCAAGAGACCCAGTACTTC
CASSYSSIQETQYF
>TRBD1|-|TRBV3-1/TRBV3-2|TRBJ2-4
TGTGCCAGCAGCCAATATGGGACACCCAGGGGGTTAGCCAAAAACATTCAGTACTTC
CASSQYGTPRGLAKNIQYF
>-|-|TRBV12-3/TRBV12-4|TRBJ2-1
TGTGCCAGCACGCGGGGACTTCCCAATGAGCAGTTCTTC
CASTRGLPNEQFF
>-|-|TRBV6-5|TRBJ1-1
TGTGCCAGTGGGGACGGGATATTGGTCGCTGAAGCTTTCTTT
CASGDGILVAEAFF
>-|once|TRBV6-5|TRBJ1-6
TGTGCCAGCAGCCGCCAACGTTTGGGGAATTCACCCCTCCACTTT
CASSRQRLGNSPLHF
>-|-|TRBV11-2|TRBJ1-3
TGTGCCAGCAGCTTAGAGATCCTCTCTGGAAACACCATATATTTT
CASSLEILSGNTIYF
>-|-|TRBV7-2|TRBJ2-7
TGTGCCAGCAGCTTGGCGGGACCAGGCCTGGGAGAGCAGTACTTC
CASSLAGPGLGEQYF
>-|once|TRBV5-5|TRBJ2-3
TGTGCCAGCAGCTTAAAAGGGGCGAGAGATACGCAGTATTTT
CASSLKGARDTQYF
>TRBD1|-|TRBV19|TRBJ1-2
TGTGCCAGTAGTAAAGGCTGGGACAGCTCCTATGGCTACACCTTC
CASSKGWDSSYGYTF
>TRBD1|-|TRBV28|TRBJ2-2
TGTGCCAGCAGTCCTGGGACAGGGAGGGCCGGGGAGCTGTTTTTT
CASSPGTGRAGELFF
>-|-|TRBV10-3|TRBJ1-5
TGTGCCAGTAGGCGAGAGATAGATAGCAATCAGCCCCAGCATTTT
CASRREIDSNQPQHF
>TRBD1|-|TRBV19|TRBJ1-4
TGTGCCAGTAGTATGGGACAGGATAAGGAAAAACTGTTTTTT
CASSMGQDKEKLFF
>-|-|TRBV6-5|TRBJ2-7
TGTGCCAGCAGTCGCGGACAGATTAATATCGACGAGCAGTACTTC
CASSRGQINIDEQYF